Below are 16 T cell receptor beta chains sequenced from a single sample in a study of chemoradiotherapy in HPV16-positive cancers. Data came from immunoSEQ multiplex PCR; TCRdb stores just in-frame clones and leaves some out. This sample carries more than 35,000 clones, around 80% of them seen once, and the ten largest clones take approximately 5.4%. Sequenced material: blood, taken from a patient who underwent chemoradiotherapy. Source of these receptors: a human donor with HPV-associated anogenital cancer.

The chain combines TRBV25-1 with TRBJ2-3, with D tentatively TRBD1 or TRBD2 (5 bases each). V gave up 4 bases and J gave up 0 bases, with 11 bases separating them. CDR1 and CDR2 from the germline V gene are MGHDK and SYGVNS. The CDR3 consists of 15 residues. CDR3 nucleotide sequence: TGTGCCAGCAGTGCCGGGACCAAAAGCACAGATACGCAGTATTTT. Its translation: CASSAGTKSTDTQYF.

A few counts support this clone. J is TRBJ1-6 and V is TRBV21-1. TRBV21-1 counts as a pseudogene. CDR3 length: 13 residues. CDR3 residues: CASSLPGSSPLHF. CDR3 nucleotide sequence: TGTGCCAGCAGCCTTCCCGGGAGTTCACCCCTCCACTTT.

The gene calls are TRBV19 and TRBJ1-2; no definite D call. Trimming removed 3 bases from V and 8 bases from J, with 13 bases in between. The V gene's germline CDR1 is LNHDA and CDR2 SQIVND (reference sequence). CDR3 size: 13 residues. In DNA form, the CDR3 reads TGTGCCAGTAGTATCCCCGCGTCGGGGGGCTACACCTTC. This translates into CASSIPASGGYTF.

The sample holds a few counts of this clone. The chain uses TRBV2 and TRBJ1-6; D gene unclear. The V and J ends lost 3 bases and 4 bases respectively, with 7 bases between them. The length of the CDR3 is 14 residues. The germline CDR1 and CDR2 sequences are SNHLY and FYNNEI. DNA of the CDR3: TGTGCCAGCAGTGACCCCGAGTATAATTCACCCCTCCACTTT. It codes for CASSDPEYNSPLHF.

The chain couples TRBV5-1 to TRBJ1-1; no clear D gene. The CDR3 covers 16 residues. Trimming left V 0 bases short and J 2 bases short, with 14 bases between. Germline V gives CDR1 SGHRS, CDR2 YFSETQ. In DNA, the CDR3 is TGCGCCAGCAGCTTGGCTTCGGACCTGTCAAACACTGAAGCTTTCTTT. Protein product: CASSLASDLSNTEAFF.

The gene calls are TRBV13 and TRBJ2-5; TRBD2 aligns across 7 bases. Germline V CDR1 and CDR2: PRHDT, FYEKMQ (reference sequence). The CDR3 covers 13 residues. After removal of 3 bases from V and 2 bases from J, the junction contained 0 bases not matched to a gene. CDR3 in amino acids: CASSLGLQETQYF. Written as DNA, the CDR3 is TGTGCCAGCAGCTTGGGACTACAAGAGACCCAGTACTTC.

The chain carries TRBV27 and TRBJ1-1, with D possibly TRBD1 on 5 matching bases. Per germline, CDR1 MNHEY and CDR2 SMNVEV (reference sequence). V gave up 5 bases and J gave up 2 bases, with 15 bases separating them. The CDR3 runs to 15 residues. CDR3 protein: CASSPTTGPNTEAFF. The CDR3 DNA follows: TGTGCCAGCAGTCCTACAACGGGACCCAACACTGAAGCTTTCTTT.

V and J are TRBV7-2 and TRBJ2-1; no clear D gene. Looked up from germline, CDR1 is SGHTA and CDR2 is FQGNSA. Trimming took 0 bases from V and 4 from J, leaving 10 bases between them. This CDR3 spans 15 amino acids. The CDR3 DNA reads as TGTGCCAGCAGCTTAGCGTGGACCAGATACAATGAGCAGTTCTTC. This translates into CASSLAWTRYNEQFF.

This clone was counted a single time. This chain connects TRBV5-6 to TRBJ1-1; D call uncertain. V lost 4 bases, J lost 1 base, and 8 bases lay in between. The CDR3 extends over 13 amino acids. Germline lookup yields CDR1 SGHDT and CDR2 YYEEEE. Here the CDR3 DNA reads TGTGCCAGCAGCCTGTCAACGAACACTGAAGCTTTCTTT. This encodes CASSLSTNTEAFF.

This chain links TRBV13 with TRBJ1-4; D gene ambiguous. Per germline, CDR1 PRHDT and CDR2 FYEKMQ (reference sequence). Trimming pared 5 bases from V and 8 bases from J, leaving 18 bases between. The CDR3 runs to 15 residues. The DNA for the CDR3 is TGTGCCAGCAGCCATCAAGGAGGGTCTCGGGAAAAACTGTTTTTT. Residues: CASSHQGGSREKLFF.

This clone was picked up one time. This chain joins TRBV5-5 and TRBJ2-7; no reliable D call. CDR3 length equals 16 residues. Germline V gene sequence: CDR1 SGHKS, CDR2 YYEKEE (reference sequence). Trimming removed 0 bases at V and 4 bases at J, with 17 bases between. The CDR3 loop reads CASSLGFGSVAYEQYF. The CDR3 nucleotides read TGTGCCAGCAGCTTGGGGTTTGGCAGTGTTGCATACGAGCAGTACTTC.

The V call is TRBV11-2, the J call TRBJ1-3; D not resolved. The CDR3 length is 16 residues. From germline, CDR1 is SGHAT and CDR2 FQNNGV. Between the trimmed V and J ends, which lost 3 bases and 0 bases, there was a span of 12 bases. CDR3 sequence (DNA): TGTGCCAGCAGCTTCTCAACCGGGCTCTCTGGAAACACCATATATTTT. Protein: CASSFSTGLSGNTIYF. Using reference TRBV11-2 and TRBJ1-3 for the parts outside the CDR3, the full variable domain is EAGVAQSPRYKIIEKRQSVAFWCNPISGHATLYWYQQILGQGPKLLIQFQNNGVVDDSQLPKDRFSAERLKGVDSTLKIQPAKLEDSAVYLCASSFSTGLSGNTIYFGEGSWLTVV.

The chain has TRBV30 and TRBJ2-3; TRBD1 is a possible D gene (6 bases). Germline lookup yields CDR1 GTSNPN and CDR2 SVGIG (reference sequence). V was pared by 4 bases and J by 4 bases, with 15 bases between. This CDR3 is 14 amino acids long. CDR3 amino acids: CAWISGHRSDTQYF. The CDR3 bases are TGTGCCTGGATCTCGGGACATAGATCAGATACGCAGTATTTT.

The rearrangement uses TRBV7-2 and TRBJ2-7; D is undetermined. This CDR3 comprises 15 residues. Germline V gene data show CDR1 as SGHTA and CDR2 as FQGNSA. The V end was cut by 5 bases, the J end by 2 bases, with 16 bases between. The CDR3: CASSTSGLPAYEQYF. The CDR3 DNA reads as TGTGCCAGCAGCACAAGTGGGCTTCCCGCCTACGAGCAGTACTTC.

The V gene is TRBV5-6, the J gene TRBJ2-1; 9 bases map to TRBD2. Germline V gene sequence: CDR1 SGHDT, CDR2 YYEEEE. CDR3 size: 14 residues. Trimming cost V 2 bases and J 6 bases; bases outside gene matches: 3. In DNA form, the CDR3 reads TGTGCCAGCAGCTTACCAGCGGGGGGCAATGAGCAGTTCTTC. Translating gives CASSLPAGGNEQFF.

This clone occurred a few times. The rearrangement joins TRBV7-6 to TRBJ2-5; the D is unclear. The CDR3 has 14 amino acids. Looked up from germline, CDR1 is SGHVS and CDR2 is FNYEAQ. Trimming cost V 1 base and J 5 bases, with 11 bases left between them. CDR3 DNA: TGTGCCAGCAGCTTAGAAGGATGGCAGGAGACCCAGTACTTC. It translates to CASSLEGWQETQYF.